These 24 T cell receptor beta chains originate from one sample sequenced in a study of T-cell memory formation after mild COVID-19. Each CDR3 protein is one row after TCRdb ran MiXCR on the 5' RACE reads. The sample has over 70,000 distinct CDR3 sequences, about an eighth seen once; the top ten hold around 27%. What was sequenced was PBMCs or a T cell subset sorted from them (not recorded which). These receptors were obtained from an adult woman who had mild COVID-19 (a few samples of this study predate the infection). Cell type and time point are not known.

This clonotype was recorded a few times. V and J are TRBV20-1 and TRBJ1-2; D call uncertain. The CDR3 spans 11 residues. Germline V gives CDR1 DFQATT, CDR2 SNEGSKA (reference sequence). The V and J ends lost 3 bases and 7 bases respectively, with 9 bases between them. The CDR3 reads CSASPMGGYTF. CDR3 DNA: TGCAGTGCTAGTCCGATGGGTGGCTACACCTTC.

This clonotype has a handful of counts. The chain carries TRBV20-1 and TRBJ1-2; D may be TRBD1 (5 bases). CDR1 is DFQATT and CDR2 is SNEGSKA in the germline V gene (reference sequence). The V end lost 3 bases, the J end lost 5 bases, and 13 bases lay between the germline ends. The CDR3 runs to 13 residues. CDR3 loop: CSARAGASYGYTF. The CDR3 DNA sequence: TGCAGTGCTAGGGCCGGGGCCAGTTATGGCTACACCTTC.

The chain joins TRBV30 to TRBJ2-2; the D call may be TRBD1 or TRBD2 (5 bases each). V lost 3 bases, J lost 2 bases, and 10 bases lay in between. Germline CDR1 GTSNPN, CDR2 SVGIG (reference sequence). The CDR3 consists of 14 residues. The CDR3 nucleotides read TGTGCCTGGAGGACGGGGCCCAACACCGGGGAGCTGTTTTTT. It specifies CAWRTGPNTGELFF.

This chain connects TRBV9 to TRBJ2-1; 11 positions agree with TRBD2. After removal of 1 base from V and 8 bases from J, the junction contained 14 bases not matched to a gene. This CDR3 is built from 18 residues. Germline V gene data show CDR1 as SGDLS and CDR2 as YYNGEE. The CDR3 DNA is TGTGCCAGCAGCGTATCAGGACTAGCGGGCGAAGGAGATGATGAGCAGTTCTTC. This sequence encodes CASSVSGLAGEGDDEQFF.

This sequence joins TRBV9 and TRBJ2-7; D not certain. Germline loops: CDR1 SGDLS, CDR2 YYNGEE. Trimming left V 0 bases short and J 0 bases short, with 7 bases between. This CDR3 comprises 14 residues. CDR3 in amino acids: CASSVGGSSYEQYF. DNA for the CDR3: TGTGCCAGCAGCGTAGGGGGTTCCTCCTACGAGCAGTACTTC. Using reference TRBV9 and TRBJ2-7 for the parts outside the CDR3, the full variable domain is DSGVTQTPKHLITATGQRVTLRCSPRSGDLSVYWYQQSLDQGLQFLIQYYNGEERAKGNILERFSAQQFPDLHSELNLSSLELGDSALYFCASSVGGSSYEQYFGPGTRLTVT.

This clonotype showed up many times. The genes are TRBV11-2 and TRBJ2-7; D is perhaps TRBD2 (6 bases). The CDR3 is made up of 16 amino acids. The V gene lost 6 bases and the J gene lost 3 bases, with 21 bases spanning the gap. From germline, CDR1 is SGHAT and CDR2 FQNNGV. CDR3 residues: CASRDLTGGGNYEQYF. CDR3 DNA sequence: TGTGCCAGCAGAGACCTAACGGGTGGCGGGAACTACGAGCAGTACTTC.

This clonotype was seen more than once but under ten times. The chain joins TRBV9 to TRBJ2-5, with TRBD2 matching over 9 bases. The V gene end was trimmed by 3 bases and the J gene end by 5 bases; junction bases not matched to a gene: 11. This CDR3 has 16 amino acids. Looked up from germline, CDR1 is SGDLS and CDR2 is YYNGEE. The CDR3 region is CASSAEGGLAYETQYF. In DNA form, the CDR3 reads TGTGCCAGCAGCGCGGAAGGAGGACTAGCGTATGAGACCCAGTACTTC.

The V and J genes are TRBV7-6 and TRBJ1-2; D is possibly TRBD1 (6 bases). Germline V gene data show CDR1 as SGHVS and CDR2 as FNYEAQ. This CDR3 contains 14 residues. The V end was cut by 6 bases, the J end by 4 bases, with 15 bases between. This CDR3 reads CASRPPDSFYGYTF. The CDR3 nucleotides read TGTGCCAGCAGGCCACCGGACAGCTTCTATGGCTACACCTTC.

The chain has TRBV13 and TRBJ2-1; TRBD2 might be the D (7 bases). Per germline, CDR1 PRHDT and CDR2 FYEKMQ (reference sequence). Between the trimmed V and J ends, which lost 5 bases and 7 bases, there was a span of 15 bases. This CDR3 region has 14 residues. CDR3 protein: CASSLGQAGNEQFF. As DNA, the CDR3 is TGTGCCAGCAGCCTGGGACAAGCGGGAAATGAGCAGTTCTTC. The full variable domain, its missing parts supplied by reference TRBV13 and TRBJ2-1, is AAGVIQSPRHLIKEKRETATLKCYPIPRHDTVYWYQQGPGQDPQFLISFYEKMQSDKGSIPDRFSAQQFSDYHSELNMSSLELGDSALYFCASSLGQAGNEQFFGPGTRLTVL.

This clonotype was detected only a few times. The V and J genes are TRBV20-1 and TRBJ2-7; TRBD2 agrees at 7 bases. Trimming removed 6 bases from V and 2 bases from J; junction bases left unmatched: 10. The CDR3 extends over 14 amino acids. CDR1 is DFQATT and CDR2 is SNEGSKA in the germline V gene (reference sequence). As DNA, the CDR3 is TGCAGTGCGGGGGGGACGGTGGTCACCTACGAGCAGTACTTC. This encodes CSAGGTVVTYEQYF.

This clonotype was recorded a few times. The chain links TRBV6-2 or TRBV6-3 to TRBJ2-1; TRBD2 matches 7 bases. Germline V gives CDR1 MNHEY, CDR2 SVGEGT. The CDR3 consists of 14 residues. J lost 10 bases, V lost 2 bases, and 8 bases had no gene match. DNA of the CDR3: TGTGCCAGCAGTTACGATGCGGGAGTTGGAGAGCAGTTCTTC. Translated, it gives CASSYDAGVGEQFF.

The V and J genes are TRBV7-8 and TRBJ2-1; 10 positions match TRBD2. The CDR3 has 16 residues. V lost 3 bases, J lost 8 bases, and 10 bases stayed unmatched. Per the germline V gene, CDR1 is SGHVS and CDR2 is FQNEAQ. Written as DNA, the CDR3 is TGTGCCAGCAGCTTCACGGGACTAGCGTATTTCTATGAGCAGTTCTTC. This gives the protein CASSFTGLAYFYEQFF.

This clonotype was seen a handful of times. The rearrangement joins TRBV12-3 or TRBV12-4 to TRBJ2-1, with 10 nucleotides matching TRBD2. This CDR3 is built from 15 residues. V gave up 6 bases and J gave up 8 bases; unmatched junction bases: 10. The CDR3: CASREAGGPSYEQFF. The CDR3, as DNA: TGTGCCAGCAGAGAAGCGGGAGGGCCGTCGTATGAGCAGTTCTTC.

This clonotype was counted between two and nine times. The rearrangement joins TRBV5-1 to TRBJ2-2; the match to TRBD2 covers 9 bases. CDR3 size: 20 residues. V was pared by 0 bases and J by 3 bases, with 15 bases of the junction left unmatched. The germline gives CDR1 SGHRS, CDR2 YFSETQ. The CDR3 loop reads CASSLELGLEAGGYTGELFF. The CDR3 DNA sequence: TGCGCCAGCAGCTTGGAATTGGGCCTAGAAGCGGGAGGTTACACCGGGGAGCTGTTTTTT.

This clonotype showed up just a few times. This chain joins TRBV20-1 and TRBJ1-1; 10 bases agree with TRBD1. Germline lookup yields CDR1 DFQATT and CDR2 SNEGSKA (reference sequence). V lost 2 bases to trimming and J lost 3 bases; unmatched junction nucleotides: 6. This CDR3 has 15 residues. The CDR3 here is CSARSWTGGDTEAFF. CDR3 in DNA: TGCAGTGCTAGATCCTGGACAGGGGGGGACACTGAAGCTTTCTTT.

This chain connects TRBV12-3 or TRBV12-4 to TRBJ1-1; 8 bases are a match to TRBD1. The CDR3 loop spans 16 amino acids. V lost 6 bases, J lost 1 base, and 10 bases stayed unmatched. The CDR3 here is CASSSWTGYKNTEAFF. The CDR3 DNA is TGTGCCAGCAGCTCTTGGACAGGGTATAAGAACACTGAAGCTTTCTTT.

This clonotype was observed a few times. The chain couples TRBV6-2 or TRBV6-3 to TRBJ2-1; D remains unclear. V was trimmed by 5 bases and J by 5 bases, leaving 7 bases between them. This CDR3 comprises 12 residues. From germline, CDR1 is MNHEY and CDR2 SVGEGT. CDR3 coding DNA: TGTGCCAGCAGTACCCCTAACAATGAGCAGTTCTTC. Amino acid sequence: CASSTPNNEQFF.

The chain is built from TRBV20-1 and TRBJ1-3; TRBD1 agrees at 8 bases. This CDR3 is built from 18 residues. V lost 5 bases to trimming and J lost 14 bases; unmatched junction nucleotides: 29. Germline V gene sequence: CDR1 DFQATT, CDR2 SNEGSKA (reference sequence). The CDR3 spells CSAEDRDGDLGWKQTVYF. The CDR3 DNA reads TGCAGTGCTGAGGACAGGGATGGTGATTTAGGCTGGAAACAGACTGTATATTTT.

The CDR3 coding sequence is TGCAGCGTTGCAGTGGGGAGCTCCTACGAGCAGTACTTC. This sequence encodes CSVAVGSSYEQYF. This sequence joins TRBV29-1 and TRBJ2-7, with D possibly TRBD2 on 5 matching bases. Germline assignment: CDR1 SQVTM and CDR2 ANQGSEA. The CDR3 has 13 amino acids. Trimming removed 4 bases at V and 0 bases at J, with 10 bases between.

This clonotype turned up a few times. In nucleotides, the CDR3 is TGCGCCAGCAGCTTAGGGGCGGTTGATAGCAATCAGCCCCAGCATTTT. This translates into CASSLGAVDSNQPQHF. The chain combines TRBV5-1 with TRBJ1-5; D may be TRBD1 (5 bases). This CDR3 is built from 16 residues. The germline V gene encodes CDR1 SGHRS and CDR2 YFSETQ. Trimming cost V 2 bases and J 0 bases, with 12 bases left between them. Based on the CDR3 plus reference TRBV5-1 and TRBJ1-5, the full variable domain is KAGVTQTPRYLIKTRGQQVTLSCSPISGHRSVSWYQQTPGQGLQFLFEYFSETQRNKGNFPGRFSGRQFSNSRSEMNVSTLELGDSALYLCASSLGAVDSNQPQHFGDGTRLSIL.

DNA of the CDR3: TGTGCCAGCAGTCCCTCCCGGGTGGCCAAAAACATTCAGTACTTC. Translating gives CASSPSRVAKNIQYF. This rearrangement joins TRBV9 to TRBJ2-4; D is unclear. Deletions cut 5 bases from V and 1 base from J, with 13 bases between. The CDR3 runs to 15 residues. Germline V gene data show CDR1 as SGDLS and CDR2 as YYNGEE.

This clonotype was seen many times. The chain couples TRBV7-9 to TRBJ2-2; tentatively, D is TRBD1 or TRBD2 (5 bases each). CDR1 is SEHNR, CDR2 FQNEAQ, per germline (reference sequence). This CDR3 is 12 amino acids long. V lost 5 bases to trimming and J lost 10 bases, with 11 bases between them. CDR3 residues: CASSEGPTELFF. CDR3 nucleotides: TGTGCCAGCAGCGAGGGGCCAACGGAGCTGTTTTTT. The variable domain in full, completed from reference TRBV7-9 and TRBJ2-2, reads DTGVSQNPRHKITKRGQNVTFRCDPISEHNRLYWYRQTLGQGPEFLTYFQNEAQLEKSRLLSDRFSAERPKGSFSTLEIQRTEQGDSAMYLCASSEGPTELFFGEGSRLTVL.

The sample holds one count of this clonotype. The chain recombines TRBV2 with TRBJ2-7, with D maybe TRBD2 (5 bases). V shed 7 bases and J shed 11 bases, with 15 bases lying between them. Germline CDR1 SNHLY, CDR2 FYNNEI. The CDR3 is 11 residues long. The DNA of the CDR3 is TGTGCCAGCAATAACCGGGGTGGCGAGTACTTC. This translates into CASNNRGGEYF. The full variable domain, with the rest looked up from reference TRBV2 and TRBJ2-7, is EPEVTQTPSHQVTQMGQEVILRCVPISNHLYFYWYRQILGQKVEFLVSFYNNEISEKSEIFDDQFSVERPDGSNFTLKIRSTKLEDSAMYFCASNNRGGEYFGPGTRLTVT.

This clonotype was detected a few times. This sequence joins TRBV12-3 or TRBV12-4 and TRBJ1-5; no firm D call. V was pared by 6 bases and J by 1 base, with 10 bases between. The CDR3 totals 14 residues. The CDR3 sequence is CASSLTASNQPQHF. CDR3 DNA sequence: TGTGCCAGCAGCCTGACCGCAAGCAATCAGCCCCAGCATTTT.